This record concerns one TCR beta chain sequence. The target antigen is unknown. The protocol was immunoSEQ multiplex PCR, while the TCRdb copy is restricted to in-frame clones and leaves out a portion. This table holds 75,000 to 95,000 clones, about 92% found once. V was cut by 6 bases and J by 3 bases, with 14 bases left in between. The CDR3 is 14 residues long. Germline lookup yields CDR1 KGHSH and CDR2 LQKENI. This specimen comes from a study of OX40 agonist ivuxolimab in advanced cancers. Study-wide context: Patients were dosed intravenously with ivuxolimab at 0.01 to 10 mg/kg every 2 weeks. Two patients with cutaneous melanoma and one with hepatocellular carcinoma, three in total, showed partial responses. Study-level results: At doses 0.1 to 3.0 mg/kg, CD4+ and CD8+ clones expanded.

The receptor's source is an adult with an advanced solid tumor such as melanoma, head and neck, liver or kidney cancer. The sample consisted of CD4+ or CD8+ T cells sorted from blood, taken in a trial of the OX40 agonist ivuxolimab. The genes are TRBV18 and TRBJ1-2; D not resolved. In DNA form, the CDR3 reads TGTGCCAGCTCGGCCGGATCAACGGACTATGGCTACACCTTC. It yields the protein CASSAGSTDYGYTF. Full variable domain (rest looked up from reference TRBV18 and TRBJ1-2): NAGVMQNPRHLVRRRGQEARLRCSPMKGHSHVYWYRQLPEEGLKFMVYLQKENIIDESGMPKERFSAEFPKEGPSILRIQQVVRGDSAAYFCASSAGSTDYGYTFGSGTRLTVV.